The 11 T cell receptor beta chains in this list originate from one sample, sequenced in a study of shared clonotypes between healthy human individuals. Assay: immunoSEQ multiplex PCR; the TCRdb copy retains only in-frame clones and omits some. The table records some 2,000,000 clones, roughly 95% of them present only once. Sequenced sample: naive CD4+ T cells sorted from blood. The subset denotes: CD45RA+ positively selected. These receptors originate from a man between 18 and 35 years old in good health.

Notes on this clone: The DNA is left out, because the CDR3 cannot be placed on it with certainty; the CDR3 is given as TCRdb lists it. The rearrangement uses TRBV11-2 and TRBJ2-7; TRBD2 was called by the table and not checked on the DNA. Germline values: CDR1 SGHAT, CDR2 FQNNGV. Including both end residues, the CDR3 is 12 amino acids long. CDR3 protein: CPPGYGCYEQYF.

The V gene is TRBV29-1, the J gene TRBJ2-7; tentatively, D is TRBD2 (6 bases). Trimming took 6 bases from V and 3 from J, leaving 15 bases between them. The CDR3 runs 13 residues. CDR1 and CDR2 from the germline V gene are SQVTM and ANQGSEA. DNA of the CDR3: TGCAGCGTCGGAGGGCGGTTCCTCTACGAGCAGTACTTC. Translated: CSVGGRFLYEQYF.

The genes are TRBV15 and TRBJ1-1; D unresolved. The CDR3 is 15 residues long. Germline assignment: CDR1 LNHNV and CDR2 YYDKDF (reference sequence). V lost 4 bases, J lost 5 bases, and 17 bases lay in between. Here the CDR3 DNA reads TGTGCCACCAGCACCCCCCGAGGGCGGAGGACTGAAGCTTTCTTT. Its protein product is CATSTPRGRRTEAFF.

V gene TRBV5-1 combines with J gene TRBJ2-1; D may be TRBD1 (5 bases). The CDR3 loop spans 15 amino acids. From germline, CDR1 is SGHRS and CDR2 YFSETQ. V lost 4 bases, J lost 0 bases, and 11 bases lay in between. CDR3 bases: TGCGCCAGCAGCACTACGACAGTCTCCTACAATGAGCAGTTCTTC. This encodes CASSTTTVSYNEQFF.

The sample holds one count of this clone. This sequence joins TRBV18 and TRBJ2-2; a weak D match, TRBD2 (5 bases). The length of the CDR3 is 15 residues. The V end was cut by 3 bases, the J end by 2 bases, with 10 bases between. Germline loops: CDR1 KGHSH, CDR2 LQKENI. This CDR3 is CASSPWSGNTGELFF. Here the CDR3 DNA reads TGTGCCAGCTCACCTTGGTCGGGAAACACCGGGGAGCTGTTTTTT.

The rearrangement uses TRBV6-1 and TRBJ1-2; D gene ambiguous. Germline-derived CDR1 and CDR2 are MNHNS and SASEGT. V lost 7 bases and J lost 0, with 9 bases in between. The CDR3 spans 13 residues. This chain's CDR3 is CASMDPPNYGYTF. DNA of the CDR3: TGTGCCAGCATGGACCCTCCTAACTATGGCTACACCTTC.

The CDR3 sequence: CASSLVGGNEQFF. The DNA of the CDR3 is TGTGCCAGCAGCTTAGTCGGGGGAAATGAGCAGTTCTTC. This chain links TRBV7-9 with TRBJ2-1, with D maybe TRBD2 (6 bases). This CDR3 spans 13 amino acids. Trimming took 1 base from V and 7 from J, leaving 8 bases between them. Germline lookup yields CDR1 SEHNR and CDR2 FQNEAQ (reference sequence).

This chain joins TRBV27 and TRBJ2-6; D unclear. The ends were cut back, 6 bases at V and 0 bases at J, with 9 bases in the middle. The V gene's germline CDR1 is MNHEY and CDR2 SMNVEV (reference sequence). This CDR3 is built from 15 residues. The CDR3 spells CASRLEVSGANVLTF. Written as DNA, the CDR3 is TGTGCCAGCAGGCTCGAGGTCTCTGGGGCCAACGTCCTGACTTTC.

The chain recombines TRBV6-5 with TRBJ1-6; no clear D. CDR1 MNHEY and CDR2 SVGAGI come from the germline V gene. Trimming pared 8 bases from V and 9 bases from J, leaving 14 bases between. The length of the CDR3 is 13 residues. CDR3 loop: CASGWTLPSPLHF. DNA of the CDR3: TGTGCCAGCGGCTGGACTTTACCTTCACCCCTCCACTTT.

CDR3 amino acids: CASRASGVYEQYF. For the CDR3, the DNA is TGTGCCAGCCGGGCTAGCGGGGTCTACGAGCAGTACTTC. The V gene is TRBV7-2, the J gene TRBJ2-7; 9 positions agree with TRBD2. Germline CDR1 is SGHTA and CDR2 is FQGNSA. V lost 8 bases to trimming and J lost 3 bases; unmatched junction nucleotides: 5. The CDR3 totals 13 residues.

The V and J genes are TRBV14 and TRBJ2-1; D gene uncertain. V was pared by 4 bases and J by 0 bases, with 10 bases between. Germline CDR1 is SGHDN and CDR2 is FVKESK. The CDR3 spans 15 residues. CDR3 coding DNA: TGTGCCAGCAGCCCCCGACAAGCCTCCTACAATGAGCAGTTCTTC. Residues: CASSPRQASYNEQFF.